These T cell receptor beta chains were read from a single sample in a study of T cell responses to AZD1222 COVID-19 vaccine. Using immunoSEQ multiplex PCR, the repertoire was profiled, and TCRdb retains in-frame clones only, with some absent. This table has roughly 100,000 clones, roughly 87% appearing once. This specimen was peripheral blood, taken on day 0 of AZD1222 vaccination. The receptor set was obtained from an adult in good health. CDR3s include the opening cysteine and the closing phenylalanine or tryptophan. Fields, in order: D gene, V gene, J gene, CDR3 protein, CDR3 DNA. D genes are given only for firm matches.

D: .; V: TRBV5-8; J: TRBJ1-1; CDR3: CASSPFWGEGGSRNTEAFF; DNA: TGTGCCAGCAGCCCTTTTTGGGGGGAGGGGGGCTCTCGGAACACTGAAGCTTTCTTT
D: TRBD1; V: TRBV6-5; J: TRBJ1-5; CDR3: CASAGDSSNQPQHF; DNA: TGTGCCAGCGCGGGGGACAGTAGCAATCAGCCCCAGCATTTT
D: TRBD1; V: TRBV7-9; J: TRBJ1-2; CDR3: CASSPAGQGRYGYTF; DNA: TGTGCCAGCAGCCCAGCTGGACAGGGCCGCTATGGCTACACCTTC
D: TRBD1; V: TRBV20-1; J: TRBJ2-4; CDR3: CSTDRDGIKYF; DNA: TGCAGTACGGACAGGGACGGAATAAAGTACTTC
D: .; V: TRBV12-3/TRBV12-4; J: TRBJ2-1; CDR3: CASSLENEQFF; DNA: TGTGCCAGCAGTTTAGAAAATGAGCAGTTCTTC
D: TRBD1; V: TRBV5-1; J: TRBJ1-1; CDR3: CASSPTFTGVSSEAFF; DNA: TGTGCCAGCAGCCCTACATTCACAGGGGTCTCGTCTGAAGCTTTCTTT
D: .; V: TRBV7-2; J: TRBJ2-3; CDR3: CASSLGQGNADTQYF; DNA: TGTGCCAGCAGCTTAGGGCAGGGTAACGCAGATACGCAGTATTTT
D: .; V: TRBV25-1; J: TRBJ1-2; CDR3: CASSDHGLGGYTF; DNA: TGTGCCAGCAGTGACCATGGGTTGGGTGGCTACACCTTC
D: .; V: TRBV30; J: TRBJ1-5; CDR3: CAWSRQDNQPQHF; DNA: TGTGCCTGGAGTCGACAGGACAATCAGCCCCAGCATTTT
D: .; V: TRBV28; J: TRBJ1-6; CDR3: CASSSGSFSYNSPLHF; DNA: TGTGCCAGCAGTTCGGGGTCTTTCTCCTATAATTCACCCCTCCACTTT
D: TRBD2; V: TRBV19; J: TRBJ2-1; CDR3: CASSIEGTSGSWNEQFF; DNA: TGTGCCAGTAGTATAGAGGGGACTAGCGGGAGTTGGAATGAGCAGTTCTTC
D: .; V: TRBV4-1; J: TRBJ1-6; CDR3: CASSPRDWNGGTISPLHF; DNA: TGCGCCAGCAGCCCAAGGGACTGGAACGGGGGCACCATTTCACCCCTCCACTTT
D: TRBD2; V: TRBV10-3; J: TRBJ2-5; CDR3: CAISAGGRETQYF; DNA: TGTGCCATCAGTGCGGGGGGGCGAGAGACCCAGTACTTC
D: .; V: TRBV7-9; J: TRBJ1-2; CDR3: CASSLEAPNYGYTF; DNA: TGTGCCAGCAGCTTAGAGGCACCAAACTATGGCTACACCTTC
D: TRBD1; V: TRBV5-3; J: TRBJ2-3; CDR3: CARSLTGQADTQYF; DNA: TGTGCCAGAAGCTTGACCGGACAGGCAGATACGCAGTATTTT
D: .; V: TRBV12-3/TRBV12-4; J: TRBJ2-1; CDR3: CASSPRGRNEQFF; DNA: TGTGCCAGCAGTCCACGGGGGAGGAATGAGCAGTTCTTC
D: .; V: TRBV5-1; J: TRBJ1-5; CDR3: CASSFSAGQPQHF; DNA: TGTGCCAGCAGCTTCAGTGCAGGCCAGCCCCAGCATTTT
D: .; V: TRBV2; J: TRBJ1-1; CDR3: CASSEEILNTEAFF; DNA: TGTGCCAGCAGTGAAGAGATTCTGAACACTGAAGCTTTCTTT
D: TRBD1; V: TRBV15; J: TRBJ1-2; CDR3: CATSRDRTGVGYTF; DNA: TGTGCCACCAGCAGAGATAGGACAGGGGTTGGCTACACCTTC
D: .; V: TRBV4-2; J: TRBJ1-5; CDR3: CASSLNPNPNQPQHF; DNA: TGTGCCAGCAGTCTTAATCCTAACCCAAATCAGCCCCAGCATTTT
D: .; V: TRBV2; J: TRBJ2-2; CDR3: CASSEVGGGELFF; DNA: TGTGCCAGCAGTGAAGTGGGGGGCGGGGAGCTGTTTTTT
D: .; V: TRBV7-9; J: TRBJ1-2; CDR3: CASSPAPIGGYTF; DNA: TGTGCCAGCAGCCCGGCACCCATAGGGGGCTACACCTTC
D: .; V: TRBV29-1; J: TRBJ2-5; CDR3: CSYIRAAQETQYF; DNA: TGCAGCTATATCCGGGCGGCCCAAGAGACCCAGTACTTC
D: TRBD1; V: TRBV14; J: TRBJ2-1; CDR3: CASSHDRGRIRSYNEQFF; DNA: TGTGCCAGCAGCCATGACAGGGGGCGAATTCGGTCCTACAATGAGCAGTTCTTC
D: .; V: TRBV12-3/TRBV12-4; J: TRBJ1-1; CDR3: CASSPNVREAAFF; DNA: TGTGCCAGCAGCCCTAATGTCAGGGAGGCGGCTTTCTTT
D: .; V: TRBV6-4; J: TRBJ2-1; CDR3: CASSPRGDYNEQFF; DNA: TGTGCCAGCAGCCCAAGGGGGGATTACAATGAGCAGTTCTTC
D: .; V: TRBV5-1; J: TRBJ1-4; CDR3: CASSFPGGNEKLFF; DNA: TGTGCCAGCAGCTTTCCGGGGGGAAATGAAAAACTGTTTTTT
D: .; V: TRBV12-3/TRBV12-4; J: TRBJ2-2; CDR3: CASSAGPGELFF; DNA: TGTGCCAGCAGCGCAGGGCCCGGGGAGCTGTTTTTT
D: .; V: TRBV7-2; J: TRBJ2-3; CDR3: CASSLRLEDTQYF; DNA: TGTGCCAGCAGCCTCAGACTAGAGGATACGCAGTATTTT
D: TRBD2; V: TRBV4-3; J: TRBJ2-2; CDR3: CASSQRTSGGTGELFF; DNA: TGCGCCAGCAGCCAAAGGACTAGCGGGGGTACCGGGGAGCTGTTTTTT
D: .; V: TRBV27; J: TRBJ1-2; CDR3: CASSLTPDVGNGYTF; DNA: TGTGCCAGCAGTTTAACCCCCGACGTGGGGAATGGCTACACCTTC
D: .; V: TRBV30; J: TRBJ2-3; CDR3: CAWEGGTDTQYF; DNA: TGTGCCTGGGAGGGGGGCACAGATACGCAGTATTTT
D: .; V: TRBV9; J: TRBJ2-5; CDR3: CASSVAGNQETQYF; DNA: TGTGCCAGCAGCGTAGCAGGGAACCAAGAGACCCAGTACTTC
D: .; V: TRBV9; J: TRBJ2-1; CDR3: CASSSYPGEQFF; DNA: TGTGCCAGCAGCTCCTATCCTGGGGAGCAGTTCTTC
D: .; V: TRBV3-1/TRBV3-2; J: TRBJ1-4; CDR3: CASSHHSLSRHEKLFF; DNA: TGTGCCAGCAGCCATCATTCGTTGTCGAGGCATGAAAAACTGTTTTTT
D: .; V: TRBV5-8; J: TRBJ2-3; CDR3: CASSPRTDTQYF; DNA: TGTGCCAGCAGCCCTCGCACAGATACGCAGTATTTT